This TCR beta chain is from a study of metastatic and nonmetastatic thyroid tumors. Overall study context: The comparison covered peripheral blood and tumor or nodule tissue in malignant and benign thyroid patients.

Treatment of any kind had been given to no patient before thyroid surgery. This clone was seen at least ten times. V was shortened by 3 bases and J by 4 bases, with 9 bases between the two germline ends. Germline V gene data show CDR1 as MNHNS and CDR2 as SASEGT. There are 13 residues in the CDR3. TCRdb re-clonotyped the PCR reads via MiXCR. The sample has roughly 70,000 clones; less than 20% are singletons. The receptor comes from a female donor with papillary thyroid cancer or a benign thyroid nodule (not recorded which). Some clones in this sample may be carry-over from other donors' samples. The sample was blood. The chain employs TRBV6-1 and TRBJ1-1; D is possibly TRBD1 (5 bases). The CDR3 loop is CASSDREFTEAFF. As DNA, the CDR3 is TGTGCCAGCAGTGACAGGGAATTCACTGAAGCTTTCTTT.